This T cell receptor beta chain originates from a study of T cell responses to AZD1222 COVID-19 vaccine. TCRdb's copy holds only in-frame clones and misses some; the assay was immunoSEQ multiplex PCR. The sample consists of about 170,000 clones, approximately 88% of them appearing once. Germline V CDR1 and CDR2: SGHDT, YYEEEE. This CDR3 spans 13 amino acids. V was pared by 2 bases and J by 9 bases, with 9 bases between. J is TRBJ1-6 and V is TRBV5-6; D unresolved. This TCR was sampled from an adult who received the AZD1222 COVID-19 vaccine. The material was peripheral blood, obtained 28 days after the second AZD1222 dose. The CDR3 is CASSFRRPSPLHF. The CDR3, as DNA: TGTGCCAGCAGCTTTCGGCGTCCTTCACCCCTCCACTTT.